What follows are 9 T cell receptor beta chains derived from one specimen sequenced in a study of blood T cell repertoires in COVID-19. The repertoire was sequenced with immunoSEQ multiplex PCR; TCRdb's copy has only in-frame clones and lacks some. Of about 390,000 clones detected, approximately 87% appear once; the ten largest clones hold approximately 10%. Specimen: PBMCs or T cells enriched from blood (not recorded which). These receptors all stem from a woman in her fifties or sixties who had recovered from COVID-19.

The chain is built from TRBV4-3 and TRBJ2-7; 14 bases agree with TRBD2. After removal of 0 bases from V and 6 bases from J, the junction contained 4 bases not matched to a gene. Germline V gene sequence: CDR1 LGHNA, CDR2 YSLEER. This CDR3 region has 16 residues. CDR3 residues: CASSQDLGTSGGEQYF. The CDR3 region has the DNA TGCGCCAGCAGCCAAGATTTAGGGACTAGCGGGGGCGAGCAGTACTTC.

The chain joins TRBV28 to TRBJ2-3; TRBD1 is a possible D gene (6 bases). Per the germline V gene, CDR1 is MDHEN and CDR2 is SYDVKM. V was trimmed by 3 bases and J by 1 base, leaving 20 bases between them. The CDR3 sequence is 18 residues long. The CDR3 DNA is TGTGCCAGCAGTTTTTCGCAAAGGGGGAGAAAGGGCACAGATACGCAGTATTTT. Translation gives CASSFSQRGRKGTDTQYF. Drawing the rest from reference TRBV28 and TRBJ2-3, the complete variable domain is DVKVTQSSRYLVKRTGEKVFLECVQDMDHENMFWYRQDPGLGLRLIYFSYDVKMKEKGDIPEGYSVSREKKERFSLILESASTNQTSMYLCASSFSQRGRKGTDTQYFGPGTRLTVL.

V gene TRBV28 combines with J gene TRBJ1-3, with 7 bases lining up with TRBD1. Trimming took 2 bases from V and 3 from J; bases not matched to a gene: 4. Germline CDR1 and CDR2: MDHEN and SYDVKM. This CDR3 region has 15 residues. The CDR3: CASSLGRGYGNTIYF. The CDR3 DNA reads as TGTGCCAGCAGTTTAGGCAGGGGGTATGGAAACACCATATATTTT.

This clone has at least ten counts. This chain joins TRBV4-3 and TRBJ2-7; D ambiguous. CDR3 length: 16 residues. Germline CDR1 is LGHNA and CDR2 is YSLEER. V was cut by 0 bases and J by 0 bases, with 12 bases left in between. The CDR3 region is CASSQDSGFTSYEQYF. The CDR3 nucleotides are TGCGCCAGCAGCCAAGATTCCGGGTTTACCTCCTACGAGCAGTACTTC.

The rearrangement links TRBV15 to TRBJ2-5; D remains ambiguous. Germline-derived CDR1 and CDR2 are LNHNV and YYDKDF (reference sequence). The CDR3 loop spans 12 amino acids. The V gene lost 0 bases and the J gene lost 3 bases, with 2 bases spanning the gap. The CDR3 DNA reads as TGTGCCACCAGCAGAGATAAAGAGACCCAGTACTTC. It is translated as CATSRDKETQYF.

The rearrangement links TRBV6-1 to TRBJ1-2; 7 bases map to TRBD1. This CDR3 contains 15 residues. CDR1 and CDR2 from the germline V gene are MNHNS and SASEGT. The V segment lost 2 bases and the J segment 0 bases; nucleotides outside the gene matches: 3. The CDR3 region has the DNA TGTGCCAGCAGTGAATGGACAGGATCTAACTATGGCTACACCTTC. Its protein is CASSEWTGSNYGYTF.

The gene calls are TRBV6-1 and TRBJ2-1, with 14 bases lining up with TRBD2. J gave up 2 bases and V 4 bases, and 13 bases lay outside the gene matches. The CDR3 has 20 amino acids. Germline-derived CDR1 and CDR2 are MNHNS and SASEGT. The CDR3 coding sequence is TGTGCCAGCAGTGGAGCCACCGGGACTAGCGGGGGATTGACCTACAATGAGCAGTTCTTC. Amino acid sequence: CASSGATGTSGGLTYNEQFF.

The V gene is TRBV28, the J gene TRBJ1-1, with 9 nucleotides matching TRBD1. The CDR3 covers 12 residues. The trim removed 3 bases at V and 9 bases at J, leaving 2 bases unmatched. From germline, CDR1 is MDHEN and CDR2 SYDVKM. CDR3 nucleotides: TGTGCCAGCAGTTTGGGACAGGGAAAAGCTTTCTTT. Translated: CASSLGQGKAFF.

The chain carries TRBV23-1 and TRBJ1-6, with D uncertain. TRBV23-1 is flagged as an ORF with uncertain function. Trimming cost V 4 bases and J 8 bases, with 3 bases left between them. The CDR3 has 11 amino acids. CDR3 residues: CASSRDSPLHF. The DNA of the CDR3 is TGCGCCAGCAGTCGAGATTCACCCCTCCACTTT.